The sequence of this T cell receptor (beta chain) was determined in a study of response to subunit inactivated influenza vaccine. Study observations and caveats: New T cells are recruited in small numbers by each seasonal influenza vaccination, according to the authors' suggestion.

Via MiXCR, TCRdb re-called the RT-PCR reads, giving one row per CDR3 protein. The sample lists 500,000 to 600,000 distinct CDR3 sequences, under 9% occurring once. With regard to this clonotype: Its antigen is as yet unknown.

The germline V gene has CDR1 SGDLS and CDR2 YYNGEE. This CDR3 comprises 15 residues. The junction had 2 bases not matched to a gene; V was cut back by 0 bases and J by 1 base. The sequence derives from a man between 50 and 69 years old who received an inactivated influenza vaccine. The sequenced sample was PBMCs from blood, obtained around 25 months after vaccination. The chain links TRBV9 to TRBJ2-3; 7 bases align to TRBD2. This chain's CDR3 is CASSVEAGRTDTQYF. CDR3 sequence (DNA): TGTGCCAGCAGCGTAGAAGCGGGACGCACAGATACGCAGTATTTT.